These T cell receptor beta chains were read from a single sample in a study of blood T cell repertoires in COVID-19. This table comes from immunoSEQ multiplex PCR, and its TCRdb copy is limited to in-frame clones, with some not included. The table lists a few hundred thousand clones, about 88% of them singletons. Sequencing was done on a sample of PBMCs or T cells enriched from blood (not recorded which). All receptors come from a woman in her sixties or seventies who had recovered from COVID-19. CDR3s include the opening cysteine and the closing phenylalanine or tryptophan. A D gene is named only where the DNA matches it firmly. The size field is filled for only some rows; it gives once, few, many or a size class.

d_gene: -; v_gene: TRBV4-1; abundance: -; j_gene: TRBJ2-1; CDR3aa: CASSRAPSGLTYNEQFF; CDR3nt: TGCGCCAGCAGCCGAGCCCCAAGCGGGCTTACCTACAATGAGCAGTTCTTC
d_gene: TRBD2; v_gene: TRBV5-8; abundance: -; j_gene: TRBJ2-5; CDR3aa: CASSLSGGETQYF; CDR3nt: TGTGCCAGCAGCTTATCGGGGGGAGAGACCCAGTACTTC
d_gene: -; v_gene: TRBV30; abundance: -; j_gene: TRBJ2-5; CDR3aa: CAWSLSPGRETQYF; CDR3nt: TGTGCCTGGAGTTTGAGCCCTGGGAGGGAGACCCAGTACTTC
d_gene: -; v_gene: TRBV3-1/TRBV3-2; abundance: -; j_gene: TRBJ2-2; CDR3aa: CASSQVRGWTGELFF; CDR3nt: TGTGCCAGCAGCCAAGTAAGGGGTTGGACCGGGGAGCTGTTTTTT
d_gene: TRBD2; v_gene: TRBV11-3; abundance: -; j_gene: TRBJ2-1; CDR3aa: CASSLKRGLGHEQFF; CDR3nt: TGTGCCAGCAGCTTAAAGCGGGGGTTAGGCCATGAGCAGTTCTTC
d_gene: TRBD1; v_gene: TRBV10-1; abundance: -; j_gene: TRBJ2-7; CDR3aa: CASRGQGGEQYF; CDR3nt: TGCGCCAGCAGGGGACAGGGAGGGGAGCAGTACTTC
d_gene: TRBD2; v_gene: TRBV3-1/TRBV3-2; abundance: -; j_gene: TRBJ2-1; CDR3aa: CASSQMWLAGNNEQFF; CDR3nt: TGTGCCAGCAGCCAAATGTGGCTAGCGGGAAACAATGAGCAGTTCTTC
d_gene: -; v_gene: TRBV10-3; abundance: -; j_gene: TRBJ1-2; CDR3aa: CATDSLSNYGYTF; CDR3nt: TGTGCCACAGACAGTCTCTCTAACTATGGCTACACCTTC
d_gene: -; v_gene: TRBV28; abundance: -; j_gene: TRBJ1-1; CDR3aa: CASSQKPEAFF; CDR3nt: TGTGCCAGCAGCCAAAAGCCTGAAGCTTTCTTT
d_gene: TRBD1; v_gene: TRBV12-5; abundance: -; j_gene: TRBJ1-2; CDR3aa: CASGLARTGDLGYGYTF; CDR3nt: TGTGCTAGTGGTCTCGCACGGACAGGGGACTTGGGCTATGGCTACACCTTC
d_gene: TRBD1; v_gene: TRBV14; abundance: -; j_gene: TRBJ2-3; CDR3aa: CASSPQWTGGWTDTQYF; CDR3nt: TGTGCCAGCAGCCCCCAGTGGACAGGGGGGTGGACAGATACGCAGTATTTT
d_gene: -; v_gene: TRBV10-3; abundance: -; j_gene: TRBJ1-3; CDR3aa: CAITDSSGNTIYF; CDR3nt: TGTGCCATCACGGACAGCTCTGGAAACACCATATATTTT
d_gene: -; v_gene: TRBV19; abundance: -; j_gene: TRBJ1-2; CDR3aa: CASIEKGVGYGYTF; CDR3nt: TGTGCCAGTATCGAAAAAGGGGTCGGCTATGGCTACACCTTC
d_gene: -; v_gene: TRBV19; abundance: few; j_gene: TRBJ1-1; CDR3aa: CASKYQGQGTEAFF; CDR3nt: TGTGCCAGTAAGTACCAGGGGCAGGGAACTGAAGCTTTCTTT
d_gene: TRBD1; v_gene: TRBV12-5; abundance: -; j_gene: TRBJ2-1; CDR3aa: CASGGNRGRVNEQFF; CDR3nt: TGTGCTAGTGGGGGAAACAGGGGGCGCGTGAATGAGCAGTTCTTC
d_gene: -; v_gene: TRBV7-6; abundance: -; j_gene: TRBJ1-5; CDR3aa: CASSLARTENPPYSNQPQHF; CDR3nt: TGTGCCAGCAGCTTAGCGAGGACAGAGAACCCGCCTTATAGCAATCAGCCCCAGCATTTT
d_gene: -; v_gene: TRBV18; abundance: -; j_gene: TRBJ1-6; CDR3aa: CASSPKGDSPLHF; CDR3nt: TGTGCCAGCTCACCCAAAGGAGACTCACCCCTCCACTTT
d_gene: -; v_gene: TRBV2; abundance: few; j_gene: TRBJ2-7; CDR3aa: CASNFRQGSEQYF; CDR3nt: TGTGCCAGCAATTTTCGCCAGGGGAGTGAGCAGTACTTC
d_gene: -; v_gene: TRBV13; abundance: -; j_gene: TRBJ2-6; CDR3aa: CASSLDRSRRQVRGANVLTF; CDR3nt: TGTGCCAGCAGCTTAGATCGAAGCAGGAGACAGGTGCGGGGGGCCAACGTCCTGACTTTC
d_gene: -; v_gene: TRBV2; abundance: -; j_gene: TRBJ2-3; CDR3aa: CASSGATGRTDTQYF; CDR3nt: TGTGCCAGCAGCGGCGCGACAGGCCGCACAGATACGCAGTATTTT
d_gene: -; v_gene: TRBV30; abundance: -; j_gene: TRBJ1-5; CDR3aa: CAWSGGGNQPQHF; CDR3nt: TGTGCCTGGAGCGGAGGAGGCAATCAGCCCCAGCATTTT
d_gene: TRBD1; v_gene: TRBV24-1; abundance: -; j_gene: TRBJ1-2; CDR3aa: CATSDLRGGADGYTF; CDR3nt: TGTGCCACCAGTGATTTACGAGGGGGCGCGGATGGCTACACCTTC
d_gene: TRBD1; v_gene: TRBV27; abundance: -; j_gene: TRBJ1-5; CDR3aa: CASRPTGGGSNQPQHF; CDR3nt: TGTGCCAGCAGGCCTACAGGGGGTGGGAGCAATCAGCCCCAGCATTTT
d_gene: -; v_gene: TRBV24-1; abundance: -; j_gene: TRBJ1-5; CDR3aa: CATGQPNQPQHF; CDR3nt: TGTGCCACCGGACAGCCGAATCAGCCCCAGCATTTT
d_gene: TRBD1; v_gene: TRBV29-1; abundance: -; j_gene: TRBJ1-2; CDR3aa: CSVGAGTGYGYTF; CDR3nt: TGCAGCGTTGGAGCTGGGACAGGTTATGGCTACACCTTC
d_gene: TRBD1; v_gene: TRBV7-8; abundance: -; j_gene: TRBJ2-2; CDR3aa: CASSLAPRGRVGELFF; CDR3nt: TGTGCCAGCAGCTTAGCGCCCAGGGGGCGCGTCGGGGAGCTGTTTTTT
d_gene: -; v_gene: TRBV13; abundance: -; j_gene: TRBJ1-1; CDR3aa: CASRRVLNTEAFF; CDR3nt: TGTGCCAGCCGGAGAGTTTTAAACACTGAAGCTTTCTTT
d_gene: TRBD1; v_gene: TRBV15; abundance: few; j_gene: TRBJ1-2; CDR3aa: CATSRTGSGGYTF; CDR3nt: TGTGCCACCAGCAGGACAGGGAGCGGTGGCTACACCTTC
d_gene: TRBD1; v_gene: TRBV7-9; abundance: -; j_gene: TRBJ1-6; CDR3aa: CASSLQGAGNSPLHF; CDR3nt: TGTGCCAGCAGCCTCCAGGGGGCAGGGAATTCACCCCTCCACTTT
d_gene: -; v_gene: TRBV29-1; abundance: -; j_gene: TRBJ1-4; CDR3aa: CSVVGTTTNEKLFF; CDR3nt: TGCAGCGTTGTGGGGACAACAACTAATGAAAAACTGTTTTTT
d_gene: -; v_gene: TRBV2; abundance: -; j_gene: TRBJ1-6; CDR3aa: CASCRTANSPLHF; CDR3nt: TGTGCCAGTTGTCGGACAGCTAATTCACCCCTCCACTTT
d_gene: -; v_gene: TRBV7-6; abundance: -; j_gene: TRBJ2-1; CDR3aa: CASSLLRETLAYNEQFF; CDR3nt: TGTGCCAGCAGCTTACTTAGGGAGACACTAGCCTACAATGAGCAGTTCTTC
d_gene: TRBD1; v_gene: TRBV5-1; abundance: -; j_gene: TRBJ1-1; CDR3aa: CASSTGTATMNTEAFF; CDR3nt: TGCGCCAGCAGCACCGGGACAGCCACCATGAACACTGAAGCTTTCTTT
d_gene: TRBD2; v_gene: TRBV3-1/TRBV3-2; abundance: -; j_gene: TRBJ2-5; CDR3aa: CASSQDSGRGGRSGETQYF; CDR3nt: TGTGCCAGCAGCCAAGACAGCGGGCGGGGGGGCAGGAGTGGAGAGACCCAGTACTTC
d_gene: -; v_gene: TRBV19; abundance: -; j_gene: TRBJ1-1; CDR3aa: CASRGWEGTNTEAFF; CDR3nt: TGTGCCAGTCGGGGGTGGGAAGGAACGAACACTGAAGCTTTCTTT
d_gene: TRBD2; v_gene: TRBV5-6; abundance: -; j_gene: TRBJ2-3; CDR3aa: CASSGLAGAGDTQYF; CDR3nt: TGTGCCAGCAGCGGGCTAGCGGGGGCGGGGGATACGCAGTATTTT
d_gene: -; v_gene: TRBV7-9; abundance: -; j_gene: TRBJ1-1; CDR3aa: CASSFQGRNTEAFF; CDR3nt: TGTGCCAGCAGCTTCCAGGGTCGGAACACTGAAGCTTTCTTT
d_gene: TRBD1; v_gene: TRBV12-5; abundance: -; j_gene: TRBJ1-5; CDR3aa: CASAPTTGQGSNQPQHF; CDR3nt: TGTGCTAGTGCCCCAACCACCGGACAGGGTAGCAATCAGCCCCAGCATTTT
d_gene: -; v_gene: TRBV19; abundance: -; j_gene: TRBJ1-6; CDR3aa: CASSIDGGPLGNNSPLHF; CDR3nt: TGTGCCAGTAGTATAGATGGAGGGCCCCTCGGAAATAATTCACCCCTCCACTTT
d_gene: TRBD1; v_gene: TRBV19; abundance: -; j_gene: TRBJ1-6; CDR3aa: CASSRTGQGISYNSPLHF; CDR3nt: TGTGCCAGTAGTCGGACGGGACAGGGGATATCCTATAATTCACCCCTCCACTTT
d_gene: -; v_gene: TRBV5-4; abundance: -; j_gene: TRBJ2-5; CDR3aa: CASRPGVQETQYF; CDR3nt: TGTGCCAGCAGGCCAGGGGTACAAGAGACCCAGTACTTC
d_gene: -; v_gene: TRBV5-4; abundance: -; j_gene: TRBJ1-6; CDR3aa: CASSFRNDNSPLHF; CDR3nt: TGTGCCAGCAGCTTCAGAAATGATAATTCACCCCTCCACTTT
d_gene: TRBD1; v_gene: TRBV2; abundance: -; j_gene: TRBJ1-4; CDR3aa: CASKGQLTNEKLFF; CDR3nt: TGTGCCAGCAAGGGACAGTTGACTAATGAAAAACTGTTTTTT
d_gene: -; v_gene: TRBV28; abundance: -; j_gene: TRBJ2-1; CDR3aa: CASSFQGQAYNEQFF; CDR3nt: TGTGCCAGCAGTTTCCAGGGGCAAGCCTACAATGAGCAGTTCTTC
d_gene: -; v_gene: TRBV29-1; abundance: -; j_gene: TRBJ1-2; CDR3aa: CSVVGARSYGYTF; CDR3nt: TGCAGCGTCGTTGGGGCGCGCAGCTATGGCTACACCTTC
d_gene: -; v_gene: TRBV4-1; abundance: -; j_gene: TRBJ1-6; CDR3aa: CASSKEGRAPNRNSPLHF; CDR3nt: TGCGCCAGCAGCAAAGAGGGCAGGGCCCCCAATCGCAATTCACCCCTCCACTTT
d_gene: -; v_gene: TRBV21-1; abundance: -; j_gene: TRBJ1-2; CDR3aa: CASSTFLGQPENYGYTF; CDR3nt: TGTGCCAGCAGCACCTTTTTGGGACAACCAGAGAACTATGGCTACACCTTC
d_gene: -; v_gene: TRBV5-1; abundance: -; j_gene: TRBJ1-2; CDR3aa: CASSQDRHYGYTF; CDR3nt: TGCGCCAGCAGCCAGGACAGACACTATGGCTACACCTTC
d_gene: TRBD2; v_gene: TRBV11-2; abundance: -; j_gene: TRBJ2-5; CDR3aa: CASSLDWGGETQYF; CDR3nt: TGTGCCAGCAGCTTAGATTGGGGAGGGGAGACCCAGTACTTC
d_gene: -; v_gene: TRBV5-1; abundance: -; j_gene: TRBJ1-1; CDR3aa: CASSLDTPGSTEAFF; CDR3nt: TGCGCCAGCAGCCTGGACACACCGGGAAGTACTGAAGCTTTCTTT